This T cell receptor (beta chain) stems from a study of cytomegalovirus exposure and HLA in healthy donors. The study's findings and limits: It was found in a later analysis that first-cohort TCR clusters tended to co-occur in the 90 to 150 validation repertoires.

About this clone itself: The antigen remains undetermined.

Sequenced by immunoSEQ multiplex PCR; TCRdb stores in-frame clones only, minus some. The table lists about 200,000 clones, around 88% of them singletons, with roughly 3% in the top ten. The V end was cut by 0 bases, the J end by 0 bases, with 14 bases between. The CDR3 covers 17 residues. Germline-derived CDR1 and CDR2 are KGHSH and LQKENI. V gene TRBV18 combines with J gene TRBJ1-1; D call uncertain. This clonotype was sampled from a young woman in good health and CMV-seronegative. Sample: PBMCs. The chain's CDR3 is CASSPPWEAIMNTEAFF. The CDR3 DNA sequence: TGTGCCAGCTCACCACCGTGGGAGGCGATCATGAACACTGAAGCTTTCTTT.